The TCR beta chain described here comes from a study of CD4+ T cells in melanoma. Study-level findings and limits: Diverse differentiation states were reported for melanoma neoantigen-specific CD4+ T cells. A reported correlation linked neoantigen-specific CD4+ T cells to CD8+, macrophage and B cell function.

As regards this clone: Its antigen is still unknown.

The CDR3 totals 12 residues. V dropped 1 base and J dropped 10 bases, with 8 bases sitting between them. CDR1 and CDR2 (germline): SGHTA, FQGNSA. Assay used: immunoSEQ multiplex PCR; TCRdb lists only in-frame clones, some missing. This table holds some 120,000 clones, about nine tenths found once. The chain has TRBV7-2 and TRBJ1-5; D gene uncertain. Sequences were obtained from peripheral blood. The TCR comes from a human donor with melanoma. The CDR3 DNA reads TGTGCCAGCAGCTTAGTCTTAGGACCCCAGCATTTT. The encoded protein is CASSLVLGPQHF.